This T cell receptor (beta chain) was documented in a study of T cell repertoires in cytomegalovirus infection. Study in general: Indicated by public TCR beta signatures were CMV infection and matching HLA type.

The study, taken as a whole, reports: Individuals carrying CMV plus the relevant HLA were identified by cumulative frequency of public TCR beta families. Clonotype analysis showed dominance of the ex vivo response by HLA-C-restricted CMV-specific TCR beta clonotypes.

Germline CDR1 is PRHDT and CDR2 is FYEKMQ (reference sequence). The V gene lost 1 base and the J gene lost 5 bases, with 27 bases spanning the gap. The CDR3 has 20 amino acids. TCRdb re-analysed the reads in MiXCR, keeping a single row per CDR3 protein. Of about 230,000 distinct CDR3 sequences in the sample, roughly 22% are singletons; the top ten hold over 15%. The table lists this clonotype with many counts. What it binds is not known. The rearrangement links TRBV13 to TRBJ2-1; TRBD1 or TRBD2 may be the D gene (5 bases each). The origin of this receptor is a human donor in good health (CMV status not recorded). Some clones in this sample may be carry-over from other donors' samples. The sequenced material came from CD8+ T cells from PBMCs. The chain's CDR3 is CASSLEFVLVGDATHNEQFF. CDR3 coding DNA: TGTGCCAGCAGCTTAGAATTCGTGTTAGTGGGGGACGCTACCCACAATGAGCAGTTCTTC.